What follows are 30 T cell receptor beta chains derived from one specimen sequenced in a study of T cell clonality in common variable immunodeficiency. Repertoires were generated with immunoSEQ multiplex PCR, while TCRdb's copy carries only in-frame clones and drops some. This sample carries 60,000 to 75,000 clones and no singletons, and about 1.5% goes to the top ten. The sequenced sample was peripheral blood mononuclear cells. These receptors all come from a person aged 18 to 75 in good health.

This clone was seen many times. The read ends 3 residues shy of where the CDR3 ends; the end is completed using the germline J gene. The chain joins TRBV6-2 or TRBV6-3 to TRBJ2-1, with 7 bases aligning to TRBD2. The V gene end was trimmed by 0 bases and the J gene end by 4 bases; junction bases not matched to a gene: 9. CDR3 length: 17 amino acids. Germline CDR1 MNHEY, CDR2 SVGEGT. The CDR3 loop is CASSYSSVREPYNEQFF. CDR3 DNA (partial): TGTGCCAGCAGTTACTCGAGTGTGCGGGAGCCGTACAATGAG.

In its sample, this clone was seen many times. With the read ending 3 residues before the CDR3 end, the germline J gene is used to fill in that end. This chain joins TRBV5-1 and TRBJ2-7; a possible D gene is TRBD2 (6 bases). Trimming cost V 4 bases and J 3 bases, with 11 bases left between them. This CDR3 has 13 amino acids. Looked up from germline, CDR1 is SGHRS and CDR2 is YFSETQ. The CDR3 region is CASSPGLIYEQYF. The sequenced part of the CDR3 DNA is TGCGCCAGCAGCCCGGGACTTATCTACGAG.

There are many counts of this clone. Read coverage stops 3 residues before the CDR3 terminus; the germline J gene supplies the remainder. This chain links TRBV20-1 with TRBJ2-5, with a tentative D call TRBD1 (6 bases). The germline gives CDR1 DFQATT, CDR2 SNEGSKA (reference sequence). With 6 bases removed from V and 5 bases from J, the gap between germline ends came to 10 bases. There are 11 residues in the CDR3. The sequenced part of the CDR3 DNA is TGCAGTGCCGTACAGGGTGAGACC. Translation: CSAVQGET. The entire CDR3 sequence reads CSAVQGETQYF.

This clone was seen ten or more times. The read gets to within 3 residues of the CDR3 end, and the germline J gene fills in the rest. This chain uses TRBV6-1 with TRBJ2-2; maybe TRBD1 (5 bases). V was shortened by 3 bases and J by 3 bases, with 8 bases between the two germline ends. In germline, CDR1 is MNHNS, CDR2 SASEGT. The CDR3 spans 14 residues. The CDR3 bases that were read are TGTGCCAGCAGTGAGACAGTAGACACCGGGGAG. This codes for CASSETVDTGE. The entire CDR3 protein reads CASSETVDTGELFF.

This clone was detected ten times or more. Coverage ceases 3 residues before the CDR3 finishes, and the germline J gene fills in the end. The chain links TRBV12-5 to TRBJ1-4; no clear D gene. Germline CDR1 LGHNT, CDR2 FRNRAP. Trimming left V 3 bases short and J 4 bases short, with 6 bases between. CDR3 length: 13 residues. CDR3 DNA, as far as it was read: TGTGCTAGTGGTTTACAGAGTAATGAAAAA. Encoded protein: CASGLQSNEK. The CDR3 as a whole reads CASGLQSNEKLFF.

This clone was observed many times. The read terminates 3 residues before the CDR3 end, so the remaining end is supplied by the germline J gene. V usage is TRBV20-1 and J usage is TRBJ2-2; no reliable D call. The CDR3 runs to 12 residues. Germline V gene sequence: CDR1 DFQATT, CDR2 SNEGSKA (reference sequence). V lost 5 bases, J lost 5 bases, and 9 bases lay in between. The CDR3 region is CSAPTWTGELFF. Partial CDR3 DNA: TGCAGTGCTCCGACATGGACCGGGGAG.

This clone was picked up many times. The CDR3 goes on 3 residues after the read ends, and that part is filled in from the germline J gene. The chain joins TRBV20-1 to TRBJ1-4, with unresolved D. The CDR3 extends over 12 amino acids. Trimming stripped 1 base from V and 5 bases from J, with 5 bases between. Germline values: CDR1 DFQATT, CDR2 SNEGSKA (reference sequence). The sequenced part of the CDR3 DNA is TGCAGTGCTAGAGTTCTAAATGAAAAA. It encodes CSARVLNEK. The whole CDR3 protein reads CSARVLNEKLFF.

This clone has a count of ten or more. From the germline J gene comes the end of the CDR3, since the read stops 3 residues before it. The V gene is TRBV5-5, the J gene TRBJ1-2, with 10 bases matching TRBD1. This CDR3 has 15 residues. Germline CDR1 reads SGHKS; CDR2 reads YYEKEE (reference sequence). V gave up 7 bases and J gave up 2 bases; unmatched junction bases: 8. CDR3 sequence reads: CASVTGTGANYGYTF. The DNA read from the CDR3 is TGTGCCAGCGTCACCGGGACAGGGGCGAACTATGGC. The whole variable domain, filled in from reference TRBV5-5 and TRBJ1-2, reads DAGVTQSPTHLIKTRGQQVTLRCSPISGHKSVSWYQQVLGQGPQFIFQYYEKEERGRGNFPDRFSARQFPNYSSELNVNALLLGDSALYLCASVTGTGANYGYTFGSGTRLTVV.

Ten or more counts support this clone. The missing CDR3 end, 3 residues past where the read stops, is filled in from the germline J gene. The J gene is TRBJ2-7, the V gene TRBV7-6; TRBD1 agrees at 8 bases. CDR1 is SGHVS and CDR2 is FNYEAQ in the germline V gene. CDR3 length: 13 amino acids. Losses at the gene ends were 3 bases for V and 3 bases for J; bases not matched to a gene: 1. The sequenced part of the CDR3 DNA is TGTGCCAGCAGCTTGACAGGGGACTACGAG. Translated: CASSLTGDYE. In full, the CDR3 is CASSLTGDYEQYF.

This clone has a count of ten or more. Read data end 3 residues before the CDR3 end; the end is taken from the germline J gene. The rearrangement joins TRBV20-1 to TRBJ2-1; 10 nucleotides agree with TRBD2. The CDR3 loop spans 17 amino acids. Germline-derived CDR1 and CDR2 are DFQATT and SNEGSKA (reference sequence). The junction had 11 bases not matched to a gene; V was cut back by 5 bases and J by 1 base. The CDR3 DNA, read in part, is TGCAGTGCTCCTGAGACACCGGGACTAGCGTCCTACAATGAG. The encoded protein is CSAPETPGLASYNE. The entire CDR3 is CSAPETPGLASYNEQFF.

This clone showed up just a few times. The read falls 3 residues short of the CDR3 end, and the missing part is taken from the germline J gene. The chain couples TRBV18 to TRBJ1-5; D might be TRBD1 (5 bases). The CDR3 consists of 15 residues. Germline-derived CDR1 and CDR2 are KGHSH and LQKENI. The V gene lost 3 bases and the J gene lost 1 base, with 10 bases spanning the gap. CDR3 DNA, as far as it was read: TGTGCCAGCTCACCGAGAGGGGCGAGCAATCAGCCC. This translates into CASSPRGASNQP. The CDR3 in full is CASSPRGASNQPQHF. Variable domain in full (rest from reference TRBV18 and TRBJ1-5): NAGVMQNPRHLVRRRGQEARLRCSPMKGHSHVYWYRQLPEEGLKFMVYLQKENIIDESGMPKERFSAEFPKEGPSILRIQQVVRGDSAAYFCASSPRGASNQPQHFGDGTRLSIL.

This clone was observed at least ten times. Coverage ceases 3 residues before the CDR3 finishes, and the germline J gene fills in the end. This rearrangement joins TRBV10-1 to TRBJ1-5; a weak D match, TRBD1 (6 bases). Trimming stripped 0 bases from V and 4 bases from J, with 10 bases between. This CDR3 is built from 15 residues. Germline V gene sequence: CDR1 WNHNN, CDR2 SYGVQD (reference sequence). The CDR3 region is CASSESRQANQPQHF. The sequenced part of the CDR3 DNA is TGCGCCAGCAGTGAGTCCCGACAGGCGAATCAGCCC.

This clone was observed many times. Read data end 3 residues before the CDR3 end; the end is taken from the germline J gene. V and J are TRBV19 and TRBJ2-6; 8 bases agree with TRBD1. CDR1 is LNHDA and CDR2 is SQIVND in the germline V gene (reference sequence). J lost 4 bases, V lost 8 bases, and 10 bases had no gene match. There are 16 residues in the CDR3. This CDR3 reads CASSQGALGGANVLTF. Incomplete CDR3 DNA: TGTGCCAGTTCGCAGGGGGCCCTAGGAGGGGCCAACGTC.

This clone was seen only a few times. The CDR3 sequence: CSGTGTSGTYEQYF. The part of the CDR3 DNA that was read is TGCAGTGGGACCGGGACTAGCGGGACCTACGAG. The J gene is TRBJ2-7, the V gene TRBV20-1; TRBD2 agrees at 13 bases. Read sequence stops 3 residues before the CDR3 end, and the germline J gene provides the missing end. The length of the CDR3 is 14 residues. The germline V gene encodes CDR1 DFQATT and CDR2 SNEGSKA (reference sequence). The ends lost 7 bases at V and 2 bases at J; junction bases unmatched: 5.

This clone was counted ten times or more. The CDR3 end lies 3 residues beyond the end of the read and is filled in from the germline J gene. The chain employs TRBV5-6 and TRBJ2-3; 7 bases map to TRBD1. From germline, CDR1 is SGHDT and CDR2 YYEEEE. There are 14 residues in the CDR3. J gave up 6 bases and V 4 bases, and 8 bases lay outside the gene matches. This chain's CDR3 is CASSRDRVFDTQYF. CDR3 bases read: TGTGCCAGCAGCCGCGACAGGGTATTTGATACG. Supplemented by reference TRBV5-6 and TRBJ2-3, the full variable domain reads DAGVTQSPTHLIKTRGQQVTLRCSPKSGHDTVSWYQQALGQGPQFIFQYYEEEERQRGNFPDRFSGHQFPNYSSELNVNALLLGDSALYLCASSRDRVFDTQYFGPGTRLTVL.

This clone has ten or more counts. CDR3 sequence reads: CASSADRAGYTF. The sequenced part of the CDR3 DNA is TGTGCCAGCAGCGCTGACAGAGCGGGC. The chain is built from TRBV7-8 and TRBJ1-2; D perhaps matches TRBD1 (5 bases). The sequenced fragment ends 3 residues before the CDR3 boundary, so the rest is inferred from the germline J gene. Germline V gene data show CDR1 as SGHVS and CDR2 as FQNEAQ. The CDR3 loop spans 12 amino acids. Together with reference TRBV7-8 and TRBJ1-2, the CDR3 gives the full variable domain: GAGVSQSPRYKVAKRGQDVALRCDPISGHVSLFWYQQALGQGPEFLTYFQNEAQLDKSGLPSDRFFAERPEGSVSTLKIQRTQQEDSAVYLCASSADRAGYTFGSGTRLTVV.

This clone was counted many times. The CDR3 end lies 3 residues beyond the end of the read and is filled in from the germline J gene. The chain combines TRBV20-1 with TRBJ2-1; 11 nucleotides line up with TRBD2. V was pared by 5 bases and J by 4 bases, with 4 bases of the junction left unmatched. The CDR3 consists of 14 residues. CDR1 and CDR2 from the germline V gene are DFQATT and SNEGSKA (reference sequence). The chain's CDR3 is CSAATSGRYNEQFF. The sequenced CDR3 bases are TGCAGTGCTGCCACTAGCGGGAGATACAATGAG.

This clone appeared many times. Read coverage stops 3 residues before the CDR3 terminus; the germline J gene supplies the remainder. The chain couples TRBV5-1 to TRBJ1-2; 9 bases match TRBD1. This CDR3 comprises 17 residues. Germline loops: CDR1 SGHRS, CDR2 YFSETQ. V lost 0 bases, J lost 6 bases, and 12 bases stayed unmatched. This CDR3 is CASSLASWVTGGDGYTF. CDR3 DNA (partial): TGCGCCAGCAGCTTGGCCTCGTGGGTAACAGGGGGCGATGGC.

This clone was seen ten or more times. The missing CDR3 end, 3 residues past where the read stops, is filled in from the germline J gene. The chain recombines TRBV2 with TRBJ2-3; the match to TRBD2 covers 8 bases. The CDR3 is made up of 16 amino acids. CDR1 SNHLY and CDR2 FYNNEI come from the germline V gene. Losses at the gene ends were 3 bases for V and 4 bases for J; bases not matched to a gene: 9. The sequenced CDR3 bases are TGTGCCAGCAGTGACCCTAGTGCGGGAGGTGCAGATACG. Its translation is CASSDPSAGGADT. The entire CDR3 is CASSDPSAGGADTQYF.

In its sample, this clone was seen many times. The CDR3 end falls 3 residues outside the read, so it is completed with the germline J gene. The chain has TRBV30 and TRBJ2-7; the match to TRBD2 covers 8 bases. V lost 0 bases to trimming and J lost 6 bases; unmatched junction nucleotides: 10. Germline lookup yields CDR1 GTSNPN and CDR2 SVGIG (reference sequence). This CDR3 region has 15 residues. The CDR3 region is CAWSVLAGPSGEQYF. The part of the CDR3 DNA that was read is TGTGCCTGGAGTGTTCTAGCGGGCCCTTCGGGCGAG.

Turning to this clone: The CDR3 extends 3 residues past the end of the read, so its final part is completed from the germline J gene. The chain combines TRBV20-1 with TRBJ2-5, with TRBD1 matching over 10 bases. Germline V lookup: CDR1 DFQATT, CDR2 SNEGSKA (reference sequence). The ends lost 0 bases at V and 5 bases at J; junction bases unmatched: 6. The CDR3 consists of 15 residues. CDR3 loop: CSARDGQGGRETQYF. The sequenced CDR3 bases are TGCAGTGCTAGAGATGGACAGGGGGGGCGGGAGACC.

This clone was counted many times. Sequencing ends 3 residues short of the CDR3 end; the germline J gene provides the rest. This chain uses TRBV7-9 with TRBJ1-2; 8 bases agree with TRBD1. Germline CDR1 is SEHNR and CDR2 is FQNEAQ (reference sequence). This CDR3 is built from 15 residues. With V trimmed by 1 base and J by 4 bases, 5 bases remained unmatched. The covered CDR3 bases are TGTGCCAGCAGCTTAGAACCAGGGGGCAGCTATGGC. This codes for CASSLEPGGSYG. The entire CDR3 sequence reads CASSLEPGGSYGYTF.

This clone was seen at least ten times. The DNA read from the CDR3 is TGTGCCAGCAGCCTCGGGACTAGTATCGATGAG. This sequence encodes CASSLGTSIDE. The CDR3, in full, reads CASSLGTSIDEQFF. The chain joins TRBV7-9 to TRBJ2-1; 8 nucleotides line up with TRBD2. The DNA ends 3 residues before the CDR3 does, and the rest of the CDR3 is filled in from the germline J gene. CDR1 is SEHNR, CDR2 FQNEAQ, per germline (reference sequence). The CDR3 is 14 amino acids. V was clipped by 5 bases and J by 8 bases; unmatched bases: 8.

This clone was recorded at least ten times. Relative to the germline gene, one junction end is altered; a read error may explain this. The read falls 3 residues short of the CDR3 end, and the missing part is taken from the germline J gene. V usage is TRBV4-2 and J usage is TRBJ2-1, with D perhaps TRBD1 (5 bases). The CDR3 spans 15 residues. The germline V gene has CDR1 LGHNA and CDR2 YNFKEQ. This CDR3 is CASSQEDKFYNEQFF. The sequenced part of the CDR3 DNA is TGCGCCAGCAGCCAAGAGGACAAGTTCTACAATGAG.

In its sample, this clone was seen many times. The CDR3 end lies 3 residues beyond the end of the read and is filled in from the germline J gene. The rearrangement uses TRBV10-3 and TRBJ2-3; 9 positions agree with TRBD1. Germline V gene data show CDR1 as ENHRY and CDR2 as SYGVKD. Losses at the gene ends were 6 bases for V and 4 bases for J; bases not matched to a gene: 5. This CDR3 is built from 14 residues. The CDR3 loop reads CAIRTGGFPDTQYF. The CDR3 DNA, read in part, is TGTGCCATCAGGACAGGGGGGTTTCCAGATACG.

Ten or more counts support this clone. The CDR3 end falls 3 residues outside the read, so it is completed with the germline J gene. The genes are TRBV6-1 and TRBJ1-1, with D possibly matching TRBD1 (5 bases). Germline V gene data show CDR1 as MNHNS and CDR2 as SASEGT. The CDR3 totals 15 residues. Trimming pared 3 bases from V and 0 bases from J, leaving 11 bases between. Incomplete CDR3 DNA: TGTGCCAGCAGTGATGGACAACCCTTGAACACTGAA. It specifies CASSDGQPLNTE. The CDR3 as a whole reads CASSDGQPLNTEAFF.

A note on this clone: The CDR3 end lies 3 residues beyond the end of the read and is filled in from the germline J gene. The V gene is TRBV20-1, the J gene TRBJ1-2; D ambiguous. Trimming stripped 6 bases from V and 1 base from J, with 12 bases between. Germline V gene lookup returns CDR1 DFQATT and CDR2 SNEGSKA (reference sequence). This CDR3 contains 13 residues. The CDR3 spells CSAVKANNYGYTF. The CDR3 DNA, read in part, is TGCAGTGCGGTGAAGGCAAATAACTATGGC.

This clone was picked up many times. With the read ending 3 residues before the CDR3 end, the germline J gene is used to fill in that end. V usage is TRBV19 and J usage is TRBJ1-1, with 9 nucleotides matching TRBD1. Germline V gene lookup returns CDR1 LNHDA and CDR2 SQIVND (reference sequence). CDR3 size: 16 residues. V lost 1 base and J lost 5; bases outside the gene matches: 8. CDR3 amino acids: CASSIGGIDRGTEAFF. The CDR3 DNA, read in part, is TGTGCCAGTAGTATAGGTGGGATCGACAGGGGGACTGAA.

This clone was counted at least ten times. The CDR3 loop is CASSLGQLAGRETQYF. Partial CDR3 DNA: TGTGCCAGCAGTTTAGGGCAACTAGCGGGAAGAGAGACC. The genes are TRBV12-3 or TRBV12-4 and TRBJ2-5, with 10 bases that match TRBD2. The read stops 3 residues short of the end of the CDR3; the missing end is completed from the germline J gene. J lost 4 bases, V lost 1 base, and 6 bases had no gene match. The CDR3 is made up of 16 amino acids.

This clone appeared many times. The read ends 3 residues early relative to the CDR3; the germline J gene fills the gap. The V call is TRBV5-1, the J call TRBJ2-7; TRBD2 aligns across 8 bases. The CDR3 has 20 residues. After removal of 0 bases from V and 0 bases from J, the junction contained 17 bases not matched to a gene. Germline CDR1 is SGHRS and CDR2 is YFSETQ. CDR3 protein: CASSLAWGIAGQRSSYEQYF. CDR3 bases read: TGCGCCAGCAGCTTGGCCTGGGGGATAGCGGGACAAAGGAGCTCCTACGAG.